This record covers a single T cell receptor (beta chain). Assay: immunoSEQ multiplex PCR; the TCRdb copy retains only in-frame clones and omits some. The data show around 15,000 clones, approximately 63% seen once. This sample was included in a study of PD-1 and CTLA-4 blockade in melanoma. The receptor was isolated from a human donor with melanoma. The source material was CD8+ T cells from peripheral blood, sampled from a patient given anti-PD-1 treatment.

The CDR3 reads CASSLNPLRAHTEAFF. The CDR3 DNA is TGTGCCAGCTCACTAAACCCCCTTAGGGCCCACACTGAAGCTTTCTTT. This rearrangement joins TRBV18 to TRBJ1-1; no clear D gene. Trimming took 4 bases from V and 3 from J, leaving 18 bases between them. Germline assignment: CDR1 KGHSH and CDR2 LQKENI. This CDR3 spans 16 amino acids.